The entry that follows covers one T cell receptor beta chain sequence. What it binds is unknown. The junction and the germline gene differ at one end; a read error may be behind it. Using a J-beta primer mix together with a sample-barcoded 5' primer, a second PCR was run for roughly 6 to 12 cycles. TCRdb passed the 5' RACE reads through MiXCR, listing each CDR3 protein once. The sample holds under 850,000 distinct CDR3 sequences, approximately 35% seen once. This entry comes from a study of blood T cells in healthy people across ages. About the research overall: There was about one barcoded beta molecule captured by template switching per two T cells.

Study results and caveats: Long-lived donors had more naive CD4+ cells and higher diversity than aged donors.

CDR1 is DFQATT, CDR2 SNEGSKA, per germline (reference sequence). This CDR3 comprises 16 residues. The chain joins TRBV20-1 to TRBJ2-6, with D perhaps TRBD1 or TRBD2 (5 bases each). This TCR came from a man aged 18-30 years in good health. Sequenced input: blood. The DNA for the CDR3 is TGCGGTGCTAGAGCTCATCGGGGACCTGGGGCCAACGTCCTGACTTTC. Translation: CGARAHRGPGANVLTF.